The 17 T cell receptor beta chains below were found in one sample sequenced in a study of PD-L1 blockade in urothelial cancer. The time point was: pretreatment peripheral blood. This table comes from immunoSEQ multiplex PCR, and its TCRdb copy is limited to in-frame clones, with some not included. The table includes tens of thousands of clones, around 88% detected once. The source material was PBMCs, sampled around atezolizumab (anti-PD-L1) treatment. These receptor sequences come from a man in his 60s with urothelial cancer.

The V call is TRBV4-1, the J call TRBJ2-2, with D possibly matching TRBD2 (6 bases). CDR1 and CDR2 from the germline V gene are MGHRA and YSYEKL. V gave up 4 bases and J gave up 3 bases, with 15 bases separating them. CDR3 size: 16 residues. The CDR3 here is CASSPLRGDYTGELFF. CDR3 coding DNA: TGCGCCAGCAGCCCCCTTCGCGGGGACTACACCGGGGAGCTGTTTTTT.

V gene TRBV4-3 combines with J gene TRBJ2-2; 12 positions agree with TRBD2. The CDR3 has 17 amino acids. Germline V gene data show CDR1 as LGHNA and CDR2 as YSLEER. The V gene end was trimmed by 4 bases and the J gene end by 4 bases; junction bases not matched to a gene: 7. In DNA, the CDR3 is TGCGCCAGCAGCCCCGCTAGCGGGGGGGCCACCACCGGGGAGCTGTTTTTT. It yields the protein CASSPASGGATTGELFF.

The rearrangement links TRBV5-1 to TRBJ1-2, with 7 bases lining up with TRBD1. Trimming cost V 6 bases and J 0 bases; bases outside gene matches: 5. This CDR3 is built from 14 residues. Germline CDR1 and CDR2: SGHRS and YFSETQ. The CDR3 loop reads CASTGQTTNYGYTF. The CDR3 nucleotides read TGCGCCAGCACGGGACAGACTACTAACTATGGCTACACCTTC.

The chain uses TRBV7-9 and TRBJ1-2; 12 nucleotides align to TRBD1. Looked up from germline, CDR1 is SEHNR and CDR2 is FQNEAQ (reference sequence). With 1 base clipped from V and 7 bases from J, the junction kept 4 bases outside the gene matches. This CDR3 is 15 amino acids long. In nucleotides, the CDR3 is TGTGCCAGCAGCTTAGGTGGGACAGGGGGCTTTGGCTACACCTTC. Its translation is CASSLGGTGGFGYTF.

DNA for the CDR3: TGTGCCAGTAGTATAGATCAGGGGGCTCAGCCCCAGCATTTT. Its translation: CASSIDQGAQPQHF. The chain uses TRBV19 and TRBJ1-5; 8 nucleotides agree with TRBD1. Looked up from germline, CDR1 is LNHDA and CDR2 is SQIVND (reference sequence). This CDR3 has 14 residues. V shed 0 bases, J shed 6 bases, and the junction held 1 base outside the gene matches. Full variable domain (missing parts from reference TRBV19 and TRBJ1-5): DGGITQSPKYLFRKEGQNVTLSCEQNLNHDAMYWYRQDPGQGLRLIYYSQIVNDFQKGDIAEGYSVSREKKESFPLTVTSAQKNPTAFYLCASSIDQGAQPQHFGDGTRLSIL.

CDR3 amino acids: CASSESPSSYNEQFF. The CDR3 DNA reads as TGCGCCAGCAGTGAGTCCCCTAGCTCCTACAATGAGCAGTTCTTC. This sequence joins TRBV10-1 and TRBJ2-1; D unclear. Looked up from germline, CDR1 is WNHNN and CDR2 is SYGVQD (reference sequence). V lost 0 bases and J lost 0, with 6 bases in between. The CDR3 covers 15 residues.

J is TRBJ2-7 and V is TRBV5-1; D is possibly TRBD2 (6 bases). Germline assignment: CDR1 SGHRS and CDR2 YFSETQ. The CDR3 totals 14 residues. The V end lost 4 bases, the J end lost 6 bases, and 17 bases lay between the germline ends. CDR3 nucleotides: TGCGCCAGCAGCCCGGGGATAACGGGAGCCGAGCAGTACTTC. This sequence encodes CASSPGITGAEQYF. Combining the CDR3 with reference TRBV5-1 and TRBJ2-7 gives the whole variable domain KAGVTQTPRYLIKTRGQQVTLSCSPISGHRSVSWYQQTPGQGLQFLFEYFSETQRNKGNFPGRFSGRQFSNSRSEMNVSTLELGDSALYLCASSPGITGAEQYFGPGTRLTVT.

The chain joins TRBV29-1 to TRBJ2-2, with TRBD1 matching over 8 bases. This CDR3 spans 14 amino acids. The ends lost 5 bases at V and 4 bases at J; junction bases unmatched: 6. Germline values: CDR1 SQVTM, CDR2 ANQGSEA. The CDR3 loop reads CSVMQGAGTGELFF. In DNA form, the CDR3 reads TGCAGCGTTATGCAGGGGGCGGGCACCGGGGAGCTGTTTTTT.

This chain uses TRBV6-5 with TRBJ1-6; 7 positions agree with TRBD1. CDR1 is MNHEY, CDR2 SVGAGI, per germline. V gave up 5 bases and J gave up 7 bases; unmatched junction bases: 8. This CDR3 is built from 15 residues. The CDR3 sequence is CASSRSGTANSPLHF. CDR3 coding DNA: TGTGCCAGCAGTCGATCCGGGACAGCCAATTCACCCCTCCACTTT.

V and J are TRBV7-2 and TRBJ2-3; 12 positions agree with TRBD2. The CDR3 totals 18 residues. V was clipped by 5 bases and J by 1 base; unmatched bases: 10. Germline V gives CDR1 SGHTA, CDR2 FQGNSA. CDR3 nucleotide sequence: TGTGCCAGCAGCCCCCGCGTCACTAGCGGGGGGCGCACAGATACGCAGTATTTT. It specifies CASSPRVTSGGRTDTQYF.

CDR3 nucleotides: TGCAGCGCCCGAGGGACAGGGTGGTTTGATGAGCAGTTCTTC. Translating it yields CSARGTGWFDEQFF. The chain uses TRBV29-1 and TRBJ2-1; TRBD1 matches at 9 bases. Losses at the gene ends were 7 bases for V and 8 bases for J; bases not matched to a gene: 12. The CDR3 totals 14 residues. Germline lookup yields CDR1 SQVTM and CDR2 ANQGSEA.

The CDR3: CATSLGGSGNTIYF. The CDR3, as DNA: TGTGCCACCAGCTTGGGGGGCTCTGGAAACACCATATATTTT. The V gene is TRBV15, the J gene TRBJ1-3; D is possibly TRBD1 (5 bases). Germline assignment: CDR1 LNHNV and CDR2 YYDKDF (reference sequence). This CDR3 has 14 residues. Trimming shortened V by 5 bases and J by 0 bases, and 8 bases separated the two germline ends.

Notes on this clone: Relative to the germline gene, one junction end is altered; a read error may explain this. The chain links TRBV7-7 to TRBJ2-1; tentatively, D is TRBD2 (6 bases). Per germline, CDR1 SSHAT and CDR2 FNYEAQ (reference sequence). The length of the CDR3 is 15 residues. The CDR3 loop reads CASSLTLGGFNEQFF. The CDR3 DNA follows: TGTGCTAGCAGCTTAACCCTTGGAGGGTTCAATGAGCAGTTCTTC.

The J gene is TRBJ2-7, the V gene TRBV5-1, with 15 bases fitting TRBD2. CDR3 length equals 18 residues. The V and J ends lost 4 bases and 1 base, in that order; junction bases with no gene match: 9. Germline V gives CDR1 SGHRS, CDR2 YFSETQ. The CDR3 nucleotides are TGCGCCAGCAGCATAGGACTAGCGGGGGGGCTTGTTTCCTACGAGCAGTACTTC. Its translation: CASSIGLAGGLVSYEQYF.

The rearrangement links TRBV4-2 to TRBJ2-7, with a weak D call TRBD2 (5 bases). The germline V gene encodes CDR1 LGHNA and CDR2 YNFKEQ. This CDR3 has 15 amino acids. The germline V and J ends were trimmed by 1 base and 6 bases, with 16 bases remaining between them. The DNA for the CDR3 is TGTGCCAGCAGCCAAGGCCCCACGGGAAACGCCGAGCAGTACTTC. This gives the protein CASSQGPTGNAEQYF.

The chain links TRBV12-5 to TRBJ1-2; D unresolved. The V end lost 0 bases, the J end lost 6 bases, and 17 bases lay between the germline ends. Germline CDR1 is LGHNT and CDR2 is FRNRAP. This CDR3 has 16 residues. The CDR3 DNA sequence: TGTGCTAGTGGTTTGGTCCCCGGCGGGGAGGCCAATGGCTACACCTTC. It encodes CASGLVPGGEANGYTF. Full variable domain (outside the CDR3, taken from reference TRBV12-5 and TRBJ1-2): DARVTQTPRHKVTEMGQEVTMRCQPILGHNTVFWYRQTMMQGLELLAYFRNRAPLDDSGMPKDRFSAEMPDATLATLKIQPSEPRDSAVYFCASGLVPGGEANGYTFGSGTRLTVV.

The CDR3 DNA sequence: TGTGCCAGCAGTGAGACAGGACTGGGTGGCTACACCTTC. Its translation: CASSETGLGGYTF. This sequence joins TRBV6-4 and TRBJ1-2, with TRBD1 as a possible D gene (6 bases). V lost 3 bases and J lost 7, with 12 bases in between. Germline CDR1 is MRHNA and CDR2 is SNTAGT. This CDR3 contains 13 residues.